The 3 T cell receptor beta chains given below trace back to one sample, sequenced in a study of CD8 T cells in Susac syndrome. Roughly 0.45 to 1 ug RNA was reverse transcribed with random hexamers. TCRdb called the immunoSEQ multiplex PCR reads again in MiXCR, with one record for every CDR3 protein. The sample shows roughly 180,000 distinct CDR3 sequences, about 94% of them seen only once. Material for sequencing was CD4+ T cells from PBMCs. The receptor source for this set is a human donor in good health.

This chain links TRBV12-3 or TRBV12-4 with TRBJ1-2; the match to TRBD1 covers 10 bases. The CDR3 length is 14 residues. V gave up 6 bases and J gave up 8 bases; unmatched junction bases: 9. The CDR3 loop is CASSPGTGAGGYTF. The CDR3 DNA sequence: TGTGCCAGCAGCCCCGGGACAGGGGCAGGGGGCTACACCTTC.

This chain links TRBV6-6 with TRBJ1-5; no definite D call. Trimming stripped 8 bases from V and 4 bases from J, with 6 bases between. The CDR3 runs to 11 residues. Germline values: CDR1 MNHNY, CDR2 SVGAGI (reference sequence). Written as DNA, the CDR3 is TGTGCCAGCGCCGCTAATCAGCCCCAGCATTTT. It codes for CASAANQPQHF.

The chain is built from TRBV12-3 or TRBV12-4 and TRBJ2-7; D call uncertain. This CDR3 has 11 residues. V shed 5 bases and J shed 6 bases, with 8 bases lying between them. This CDR3 is CASSVTGEQYF. The CDR3 bases are TGTGCCAGCAGTGTGACGGGCGAGCAGTACTTC.